This entry features one T cell receptor beta chain sequence. Its antigen is as yet unknown. These data originate in a study of human T cells and chemical hapten exposure. Overall study findings and caveats: It was expanded TCRs that formed significantly more large CDR3 similarity clusters than controls did.

The time point is: patch test 2, 6 weeks after DPC sensitization. Treatment indicated: therapeutic diphenylcyclopropenone sensitization with weekly scalp DPC. For the library, individual cDNA molecules each received unique molecular identifiers. From the RACE reads, TCRdb called clonotypes with MiXCR, one entry per CDR3 protein. The top ten hold 3% to 4% of the sample, which has about 110,000 distinct CDR3 sequences, 9% to 9.5% seen once. The V gene's germline CDR1 is DFQATT and CDR2 SNEGSKA (reference sequence). Unmatched junction bases numbered 2, after V lost 3 bases and J lost 2 bases. This CDR3 comprises 13 residues.

The chain combines TRBV20-1 with TRBJ2-5; 8 nucleotides match TRBD2. Source: whole blood, taken in connection with sensitization to the hapten diphenylcyclopropenone (DPC). This sequence originates from a woman aged 35 to 49 with alopecia areata. Some clones in this sample may be carry-over from other donors' samples. This chain's CDR3 is CSARSGGQETQYF. The CDR3 nucleotides read TGCAGTGCTAGGAGCGGGGGACAAGAGACCCAGTACTTC.